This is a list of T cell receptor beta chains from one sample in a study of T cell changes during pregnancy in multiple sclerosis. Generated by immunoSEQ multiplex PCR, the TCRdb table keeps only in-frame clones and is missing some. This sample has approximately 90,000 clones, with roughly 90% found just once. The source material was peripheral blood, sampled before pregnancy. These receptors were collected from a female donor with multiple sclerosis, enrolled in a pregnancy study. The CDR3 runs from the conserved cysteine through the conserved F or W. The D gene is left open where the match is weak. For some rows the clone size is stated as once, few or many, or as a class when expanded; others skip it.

TGCGCCAGCAGCCAAGGTTCACAGGGACCGCGTAGCAATCAGCCCCAGCATTTT	CASSQGSQGPRSNQPQHF	TRBJ1-5	TRBV4-1	-	-
TGTGCCAGCACTCCTGGGACAGGCGCCTACGAGCAGTACTTC	CASTPGTGAYEQYF	TRBJ2-7	TRBV9	-	TRBD1
TGCGCCAGCAGTGAGTCGACAGGGGGGAACACTGAAGCTTTCTTT	CASSESTGGNTEAFF	TRBJ1-1	TRBV10-1	once	TRBD1
TGTGCCAGCAGCACCCACAGGGGAGAGTTAATGAACACTGAAGCTTTCTTT	CASSTHRGELMNTEAFF	TRBJ1-1	TRBV7-9	-	TRBD1
TGTGCCATCAGTGAGTTACACACCCGGCAGGGCAGTCAAGAAGAGACCCAGTACTTC	CAISELHTRQGSQEETQYF	TRBJ2-5	TRBV10-3	-	-
TGTGCCAGTAGTATAGATTCCCCAACCTACGAGCAGTACTTC	CASSIDSPTYEQYF	TRBJ2-7	TRBV19	-	-
TGTGCCAGCAGCCGTACGGACAGGGGCGTTCAGCCCCAGCATTTT	CASSRTDRGVQPQHF	TRBJ1-5	TRBV9	-	TRBD1
TGTGCCACCCGGACAGCGATGAAGGCTGAAGCTTTCTTT	CATRTAMKAEAFF	TRBJ1-1	TRBV10-3	-	-
TGTGCCAGCAGCTCCCTCGGGACAGTCGTCTACGAGCAGTACTTC	CASSSLGTVVYEQYF	TRBJ2-7	TRBV7-2	-	TRBD1
TGCGCCAGCAGCCAAGCAGCGGGGGACACCTACGAGCAGTACTTC	CASSQAAGDTYEQYF	TRBJ2-7	TRBV4-1	once	TRBD2
TGTGCCAGTTTAAGGGCTAGCGGGACCTACGAGCAGTACTTC	CASLRASGTYEQYF	TRBJ2-7	TRBV18	-	TRBD2
TGCGCCAGCAGCCAAGGCCCGGACAGCTATCTGCCCCAGCATTTT	CASSQGPDSYLPQHF	TRBJ1-5	TRBV4-1	-	-
TGTGCCAGCAGCTTTTTCGGGAACACTGAAGCTTTCTTT	CASSFFGNTEAFF	TRBJ1-1	TRBV7-2	-	-
TGTGCCAGCAGTATCCCCGTCGGGGGACGGCGGGCCGAGCAGTACTTC	CASSIPVGGRRAEQYF	TRBJ2-7	TRBV28	-	-
TGTGCCTCCGCCGAGGTCAGGACAACGAACACCGGGGAGCTGTTTTTT	CASAEVRTTNTGELFF	TRBJ2-2	TRBV30	-	-
TGTGCCAGCAGGAGGGGCAGGGGAGCCTACAATGAGCAGTTCTTC	CASRRGRGAYNEQFF	TRBJ2-1	TRBV7-2	-	-
TGTGCCAGCAGTGCCCCGACTAGCGGGGGGATTTCCGCCTACGAGCAGTACTTC	CASSAPTSGGISAYEQYF	TRBJ2-7	TRBV28	once	TRBD2
TGTGCCAGCACTGGACAGGGGGCTGACTCCTACAATGAGCAGTTCTTC	CASTGQGADSYNEQFF	TRBJ2-1	TRBV7-8	-	TRBD1
TGTGCCAGCAGCCGCCTCCGGGACAGGGTACATGGCTACACCTTC	CASSRLRDRVHGYTF	TRBJ1-2	TRBV5-4	-	TRBD1
TGTGCCAGCAGCTCTCGACAGACAGATACGCAGTATTTT	CASSSRQTDTQYF	TRBJ2-3	TRBV7-3	-	-
TGCGCCAGCTTGAGACTAGCCCTCGGGGAGACCCAGTACTTC	CASLRLALGETQYF	TRBJ2-5	TRBV10-1	-	TRBD2
TGCGCCAGCAGCTTATGGGCGAACTCTGGAAACACCATATATTTT	CASSLWANSGNTIYF	TRBJ1-3	TRBV5-1	-	-
TGTGCCAGCAGTCCCCCTAACTCCTACGAGCAGTACTTC	CASSPPNSYEQYF	TRBJ2-7	TRBV28	-	-
TGTGCCAGCAGGGTGGGGGGAGCGAGCAATCAGCCCCAGCATTTT	CASRVGGASNQPQHF	TRBJ1-5	TRBV27	-	-
TGTGCCAGCGTGGGACAGGGAATAACGGTTGGTCAGCCCCAGCATTTT	CASVGQGITVGQPQHF	TRBJ1-5	TRBV2	-	TRBD1
TGTGCCAGCAGCTCCCTGGCTAGCGCGGAAGCCAATGAGCAGTTCTTC	CASSSLASAEANEQFF	TRBJ2-1	TRBV7-9	-	-
TGTGCCAGCAGTTTACGGGACTACCTCACAGATACGCAGTATTTT	CASSLRDYLTDTQYF	TRBJ2-3	TRBV27	few	TRBD2
TGTGCCAGCTCTACAGGGGGCCCCTACAATGAGCAGTTCTTC	CASSTGGPYNEQFF	TRBJ2-1	TRBV27	-	TRBD1
TGCGCCAGCAGCTTGGGACAGGGGGCCTATGGCTACACCTTC	CASSLGQGAYGYTF	TRBJ1-2	TRBV5-1	once	TRBD1
TGCGCCAGCAGCTTGGATCAGGGAGCGGGCGGGGAGCTGTTTTTT	CASSLDQGAGGELFF	TRBJ2-2	TRBV5-1	-	-
TGTGCCAGCAGCGTAGGTCTAGCGGGGGACGTCGGGGAGCTGTTTTTT	CASSVGLAGDVGELFF	TRBJ2-2	TRBV9	-	TRBD2
TGTGCCAGCAGCGCGACTAGCGGATCAGATACGCAGTATTTT	CASSATSGSDTQYF	TRBJ2-3	TRBV7-9	-	TRBD2
TGTGCCAGTAGTGTATCGGGACTCCCTGGATCCTACGAGCAGTACTTC	CASSVSGLPGSYEQYF	TRBJ2-7	TRBV19	-	-
TGTGCCAGCAGAAGCGGGGGTAGAGGTGAGCAGTTCTTC	CASRSGGRGEQFF	TRBJ2-1	TRBV7-3	-	TRBD2
TGTGCCAGCAGCTCTGCCTACGAGCAGTACTTC	CASSSAYEQYF	TRBJ2-7	TRBV11-2	-	-
TGTGCCAGCAGCTTAGCGGGGGACAGGGGGGACGGCTACACCTTC	CASSLAGDRGDGYTF	TRBJ1-2	TRBV7-6	-	TRBD1
TGTGCCTGGACCGCGCGCGGGACAGGGGTTATTAAGCAAGGAGGGGCCAACGTCCTGACTTTC	CAWTARGTGVIKQGGANVLTF	TRBJ2-6	TRBV30	-	TRBD1
TGTGCTAGTGGTTTGGTACTGGGACAGGGGTACAATGAGCAGTTCTTC	CASGLVLGQGYNEQFF	TRBJ2-1	TRBV12-5	once	TRBD1
TGTGCCAGCAGCGAAGCTCTGACAGGGTGGGACACTGAAGCTTTCTTT	CASSEALTGWDTEAFF	TRBJ1-1	TRBV2	-	TRBD1
TGTGCCAGCAGCCACGGGCTAGCGGGGGATGCAACAGATACGCAGTATTTT	CASSHGLAGDATDTQYF	TRBJ2-3	TRBV7-3	-	TRBD2
TGTGCCAGTAGTATAGAAGAGCGGCCCCAGCATTTT	CASSIEERPQHF	TRBJ1-5	TRBV19	-	-
TGTGCCAGCAGTGAATTATCAGATGAGCAGTTCTTC	CASSELSDEQFF	TRBJ2-1	TRBV2	-	-
TGTGCCAGCAGTTTCGGGATCGAGCAGTACTTC	CASSFGIEQYF	TRBJ2-7	TRBV27	-	-
TGTGCCAGCAGTGAACAGGGTTCGTTCTACGAGCAGTACTTC	CASSEQGSFYEQYF	TRBJ2-7	TRBV28	-	-
TGCGCCAGCAGCCAAGAGCCACAGGGAAGCTCTGGGGCCAACGTCCTGACTTTC	CASSQEPQGSSGANVLTF	TRBJ2-6	TRBV4-1	-	-
TGTGCCAGCAGTGCCAGACAGAACACTGAAGCTTTCTTT	CASSARQNTEAFF	TRBJ1-1	TRBV6-5	-	-
TGTGCCAGCAGGTTGAGCACCAACACCGGGGAGCTGTTTTTT	CASRLSTNTGELFF	TRBJ2-2	TRBV2	-	-
TGTGCCAGCAGCTCAAGCGTCGGCGTCCAAGAGACCCAGTACTTC	CASSSSVGVQETQYF	TRBJ2-5	TRBV7-9	-	-
TGTGCCAGCTCACCAGGGTTTGGGACTAGCGGGAGCTCGGGTTACAATGAGCAGTTCTTC	CASSPGFGTSGSSGYNEQFF	TRBJ2-1	TRBV18	-	TRBD2
TGTGCCAGCAGCGGACAGGAGAACTATGGCTACACCTTC	CASSGQENYGYTF	TRBJ1-2	TRBV7-9	-	TRBD1
TGTGCCAGCAACCTTGGCCGGGCAGGGTCCTACGAGCAGTACTTC	CASNLGRAGSYEQYF	TRBJ2-7	TRBV2	-	-
TGCGCCAGCAGCCTAAGGGAAAGGGGTGAGCAGTTCTTC	CASSLRERGEQFF	TRBJ2-1	TRBV4-1	-	-